These 8 T cell receptor beta chains originate from one sample sequenced in a study of blood T cell repertoires in COVID-19. This table comes from immunoSEQ multiplex PCR, and its TCRdb copy is limited to in-frame clones, with some not included. The sample has around 140,000 clones, approximately 88% seen once. Material: peripheral blood. Receptors originate from a woman aged 45-59 years with acute or convalescent COVID-19.

V usage is TRBV3-1 (or the pseudogene TRBV3-2) and J usage is TRBJ2-3; 10 nucleotides agree with TRBD2. CDR3 size: 17 residues. CDR1 LGHDT and CDR2 YNNKEL come from the germline V gene (reference sequence). J was trimmed by 2 bases and V by 2 bases; bases with no gene match: 7. This CDR3 is CASSQHGTSVTTDTQYF. DNA for the CDR3: TGTGCCAGCAGCCAACACGGGACTAGCGTTACCACAGATACGCAGTATTTT.

The rearrangement joins TRBV10-1 to TRBJ1-1; 11 bases are shared with TRBD1. Germline V gene sequence: CDR1 WNHNN, CDR2 SYGVQD (reference sequence). V dropped 10 bases and J dropped 1; count of bases not matched to a gene: 5. This CDR3 comprises 14 residues. The CDR3 sequence is CAKDRGRGNTEAFF. In DNA, the CDR3 is TGCGCCAAGGACAGGGGGCGTGGGAACACTGAAGCTTTCTTT.

The chain recombines TRBV7-9 with TRBJ2-1; 9 nucleotides align to TRBD2. The V gene's germline CDR1 is SEHNR and CDR2 FQNEAQ (reference sequence). CDR3 length: 16 residues. Unmatched junction bases numbered 8, after V lost 2 bases and J lost 6 bases. In DNA, the CDR3 is TGTGCCAGCAGCTTATCGTCTAGCGGGATGGTCAATGAGCAGTTCTTC. As protein: CASSLSSSGMVNEQFF.

V and J are TRBV27 and TRBJ1-5; maybe TRBD1 (6 bases). V shed 6 bases and J shed 4 bases, with 10 bases lying between them. Per the germline V gene, CDR1 is MNHEY and CDR2 is SMNVEV (reference sequence). The CDR3 loop spans 13 amino acids. Here the CDR3 DNA reads TGTGCCAGCAGATACAGGGTGAATCAGCCCCAGCATTTT. Protein sequence: CASRYRVNQPQHF.

The chain combines TRBV25-1 with TRBJ1-2; 8 bases are shared with TRBD1. The CDR3 extends over 15 amino acids. With V trimmed by 1 base and J by 4 bases, 5 bases remained unmatched. The germline V gene has CDR1 MGHDK and CDR2 SYGVNS. Here the CDR3 reads CASSELGQALYGYTF. DNA for the CDR3: TGTGCCAGCAGTGAATTGGGACAGGCTCTCTATGGCTACACCTTC.

The chain recombines TRBV3-1 (or the pseudogene TRBV3-2) with TRBJ2-1; D is undetermined. The CDR3 contains 11 residues. The germline CDR1 and CDR2 sequences are LGHDT and YNNKEL (reference sequence). Trimming took 2 bases from V and 13 from J, leaving 9 bases between them. The CDR3 DNA sequence: TGTGCCAGCAGCCAATTGCGCGAACAGTTCTTC. Translating it yields CASSQLREQFF.

V is TRBV2 and J is TRBJ1-6, with no clear D. Trimming shortened V by 8 bases and J by 0 bases, and 11 bases separated the two germline ends. CDR3 length: 15 amino acids. Germline V gene lookup returns CDR1 SNHLY and CDR2 FYNNEI. This CDR3 reads CASCPTPSYNSPLHF. CDR3 coding DNA: TGTGCCAGCTGCCCCACTCCCTCCTATAATTCACCCCTCCACTTT.

The V call is TRBV28, the J call TRBJ2-5, with 8 bases lining up with TRBD1. Germline V gives CDR1 MDHEN, CDR2 SYDVKM. With V trimmed by 7 bases and J by 7 bases, 11 bases remained unmatched. The CDR3 is made up of 14 amino acids. The CDR3 loop is CASTYGTGGTTQYF. CDR3 DNA: TGTGCCAGCACTTACGGGACAGGCGGTACGACCCAGTACTTC.